This T cell receptor beta chain was identified during a study of T-cell reconstitution after alpha-beta-depleted transplantation in children. Using unique molecular identifiers, the investigators prepared the TCRbeta library. In TCRdb, the PCR reads were re-called with MiXCR into one record per CDR3 protein. The table shows 190,000 or so distinct CDR3 sequences, with over 5.5% occurring only once. The CDR3 loop spans 13 amino acids. V was clipped by 2 bases and J by 4 bases, with 8 bases between them. Germline values: CDR1 MNHEY, CDR2 SVGAGI. This clonotype showed up many times. The starting material was PBMCs from the stem cell graft donor, obtained from the stem cell graft. The J gene is TRBJ1-2, the V gene TRBV6-5; no reliable D call. This TCR was sampled from a human donor who donated a stem cell graft to a child with Wiskott-Aldrich syndrome. As DNA, the CDR3 is TGTGCCAGCAGTTACGCAGGAGCCTATGGCTACACCTTC. Its translation is CASSYAGAYGYTF.